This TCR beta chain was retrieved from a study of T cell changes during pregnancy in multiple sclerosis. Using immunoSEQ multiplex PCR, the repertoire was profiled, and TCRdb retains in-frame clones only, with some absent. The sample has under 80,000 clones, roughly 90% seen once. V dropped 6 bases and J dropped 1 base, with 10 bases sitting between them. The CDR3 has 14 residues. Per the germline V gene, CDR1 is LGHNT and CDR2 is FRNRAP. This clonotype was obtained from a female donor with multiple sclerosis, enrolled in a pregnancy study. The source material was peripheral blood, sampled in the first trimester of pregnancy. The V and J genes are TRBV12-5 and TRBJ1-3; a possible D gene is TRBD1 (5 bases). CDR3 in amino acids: CASGPGDSGNTIYF. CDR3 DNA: TGTGCTAGTGGCCCGGGGGATTCTGGAAACACCATATATTTT. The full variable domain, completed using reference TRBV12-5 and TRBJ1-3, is DARVTQTPRHKVTEMGQEVTMRCQPILGHNTVFWYRQTMMQGLELLAYFRNRAPLDDSGMPKDRFSAEMPDATLATLKIQPSEPRDSAVYFCASGPGDSGNTIYFGEGSWLTVV.